This T cell receptor (beta chain) was captured in a study of blood T cell repertoires in COVID-19. This clone came up once. Profiling relied on immunoSEQ multiplex PCR, and the TCRdb table lists in-frame clones only, not all of them. The repertoire holds around 130,000 clones, with about four fifths as singletons. This CDR3 is 18 amino acids long. Germline-derived CDR1 and CDR2 are SGHDN and FVKESK. The trim removed 4 bases at V and 1 base at J, leaving 10 bases unmatched. This chain joins TRBV14 and TRBJ2-3, with 11 bases aligning to TRBD2. The TCR sequence derives from a woman aged 25 to 39 who had recovered from COVID-19. Sequencing was done on a sample of PBMCs or T cells enriched from blood (not recorded which). The CDR3 DNA follows: TGTGCCAGCAGCCCCGGGTTTAGCGGGAGGGCCCGCACAGATACGCAGTATTTT. It yields the protein CASSPGFSGRARTDTQYF.